Shown below are 2 T cell receptor beta chains from a single sample sequenced in a study of blood T cell repertoires in COVID-19. The method was immunoSEQ multiplex PCR; TCRdb's version includes in-frame clones alone and lacks a portion of them. The sample contains about 480,000 clones, 88% of which appear only once. Sequencing was done on a sample of peripheral blood. The receptor source for this set is a woman aged 45-60 years with COVID-19, enrolled during active disease.

The genes are TRBV27 and TRBJ2-1, with D possibly TRBD2 on 5 matching bases. The CDR3 contains 12 residues. Germline CDR1 and CDR2: MNHEY and SMNVEV (reference sequence). Trimming shortened V by 6 bases and J by 10 bases, and 13 bases separated the two germline ends. CDR3 in DNA: TGTGCCAGCAGCCCCCCTAGCTTAGAGCAGTTCTTC. Its translation: CASSPPSLEQFF.

The genes are TRBV5-1 and TRBJ1-6; D is undetermined. This CDR3 spans 14 amino acids. Germline CDR1 is SGHRS and CDR2 is YFSETQ. The V gene lost 1 base and the J gene lost 7 bases, with 9 bases spanning the gap. CDR3 in amino acids: CASSLPRNNSPLHF. CDR3 sequence (DNA): TGCGCCAGCAGCTTGCCGCGGAACAATTCACCCCTCCACTTT.